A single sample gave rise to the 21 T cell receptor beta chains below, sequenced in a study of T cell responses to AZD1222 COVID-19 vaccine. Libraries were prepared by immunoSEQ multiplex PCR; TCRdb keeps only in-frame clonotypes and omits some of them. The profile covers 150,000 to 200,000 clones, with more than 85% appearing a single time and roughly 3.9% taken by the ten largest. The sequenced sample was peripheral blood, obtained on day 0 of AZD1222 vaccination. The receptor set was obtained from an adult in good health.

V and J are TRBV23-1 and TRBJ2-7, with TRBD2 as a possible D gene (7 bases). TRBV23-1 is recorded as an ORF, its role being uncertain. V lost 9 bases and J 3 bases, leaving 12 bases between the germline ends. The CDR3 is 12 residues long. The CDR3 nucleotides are TGCGCCAGGAGGGGGGGTTACTACGAGCAGTACTTC. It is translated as CARRGGYYEQYF.

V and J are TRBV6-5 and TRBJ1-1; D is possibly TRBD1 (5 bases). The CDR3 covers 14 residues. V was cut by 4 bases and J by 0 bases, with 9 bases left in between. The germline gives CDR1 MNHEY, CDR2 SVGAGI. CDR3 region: CASSLGPMNTEAFF. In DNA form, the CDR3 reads TGTGCCAGCAGTTTGGGACCCATGAACACTGAAGCTTTCTTT.

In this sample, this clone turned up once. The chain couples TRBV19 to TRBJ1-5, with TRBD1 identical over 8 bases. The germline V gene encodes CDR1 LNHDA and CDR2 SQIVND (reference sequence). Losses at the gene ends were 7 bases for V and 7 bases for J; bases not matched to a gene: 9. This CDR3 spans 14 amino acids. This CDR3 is CASNLDRGGQPQHF. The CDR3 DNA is TGTGCCAGTAACCTTGACAGGGGAGGACAGCCCCAGCATTTT.

The CDR3 spells CASSLVGASGSTGELFF. CDR3 in DNA: TGCGCCAGCAGCTTGGTTGGGGCTAGCGGAAGCACCGGGGAGCTGTTTTTT. The chain carries TRBV5-1 and TRBJ2-2; 7 bases line up with TRBD2. The CDR3 is 17 residues long. Germline V gene data show CDR1 as SGHRS and CDR2 as YFSETQ. J lost 4 bases, V lost 0 bases, and 9 bases had no gene match. The whole variable domain, filled in from reference TRBV5-1 and TRBJ2-2, reads KAGVTQTPRYLIKTRGQQVTLSCSPISGHRSVSWYQQTPGQGLQFLFEYFSETQRNKGNFPGRFSGRQFSNSRSEMNVSTLELGDSALYLCASSLVGASGSTGELFFGEGSRLTVL.

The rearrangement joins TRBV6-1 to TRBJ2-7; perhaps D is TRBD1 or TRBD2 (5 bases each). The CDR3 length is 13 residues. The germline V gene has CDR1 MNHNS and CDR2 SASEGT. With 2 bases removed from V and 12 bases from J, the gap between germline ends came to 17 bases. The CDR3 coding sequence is TGTGCCAGCAGTGAACCGGCCCTCTACGGGGCGTACTTC. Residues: CASSEPALYGAYF.

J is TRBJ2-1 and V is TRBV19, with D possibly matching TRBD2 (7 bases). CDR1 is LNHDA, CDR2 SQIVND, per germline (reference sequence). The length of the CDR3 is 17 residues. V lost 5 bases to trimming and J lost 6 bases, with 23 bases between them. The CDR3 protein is CASSVQQGGYVSNEQFF. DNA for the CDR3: TGTGCCAGTAGTGTTCAACAGGGAGGGTACGTTAGCAATGAGCAGTTCTTC.

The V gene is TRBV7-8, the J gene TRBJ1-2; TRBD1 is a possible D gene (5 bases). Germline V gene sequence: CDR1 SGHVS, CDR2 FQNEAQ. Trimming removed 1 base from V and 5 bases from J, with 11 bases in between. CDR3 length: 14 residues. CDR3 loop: CASSLGGLSYGYTF. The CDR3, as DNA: TGTGCCAGCAGCTTAGGGGGGTTGTCTTATGGCTACACCTTC. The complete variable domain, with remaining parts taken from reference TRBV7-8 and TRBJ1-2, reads GAGVSQSPRYKVAKRGQDVALRCDPISGHVSLFWYQQALGQGPEFLTYFQNEAQLDKSGLPSDRFFAERPEGSVSTLKIQRTQQEDSAVYLCASSLGGLSYGYTFGSGTRLTVV.

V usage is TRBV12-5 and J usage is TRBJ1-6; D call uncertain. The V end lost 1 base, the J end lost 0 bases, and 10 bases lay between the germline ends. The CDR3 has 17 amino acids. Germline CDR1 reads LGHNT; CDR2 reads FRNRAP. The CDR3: CASGLGTVNSYNSPLHF. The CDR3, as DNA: TGTGCTAGTGGTTTGGGAACAGTTAACTCCTATAATTCACCCCTCCACTTT.

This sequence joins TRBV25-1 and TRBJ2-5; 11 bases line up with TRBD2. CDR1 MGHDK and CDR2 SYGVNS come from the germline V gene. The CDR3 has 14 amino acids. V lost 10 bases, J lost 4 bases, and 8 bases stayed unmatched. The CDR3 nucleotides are TGTGCCATCGGCCTAGCGGGAGGTGGAGAGACCCAGTACTTC. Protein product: CAIGLAGGGETQYF. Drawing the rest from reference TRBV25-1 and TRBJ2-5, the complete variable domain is EADIYQTPRYLVIGTGKKITLECSQTMGHDKMYWYQQDPGMELHLIHYSYGVNSTEKGDLSSESTVSRIRTEHFPLTLESARPSHTSQYLCAIGLAGGGETQYFGPGTRLLVL.

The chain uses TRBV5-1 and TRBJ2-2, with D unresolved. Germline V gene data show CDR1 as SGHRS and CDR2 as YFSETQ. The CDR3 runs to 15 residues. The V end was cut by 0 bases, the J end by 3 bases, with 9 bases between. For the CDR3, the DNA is TGCGCCAGCAGCTTGGTTGGGCCACACACCGGGGAGCTGTTTTTT. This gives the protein CASSLVGPHTGELFF.

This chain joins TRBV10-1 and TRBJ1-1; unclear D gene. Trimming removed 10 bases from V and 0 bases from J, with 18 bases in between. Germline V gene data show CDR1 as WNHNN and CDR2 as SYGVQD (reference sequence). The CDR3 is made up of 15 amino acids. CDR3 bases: TGCGCCACCCGACCCAGGCGATCACTGAACACTGAAGCTTTCTTT. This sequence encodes CATRPRRSLNTEAFF.

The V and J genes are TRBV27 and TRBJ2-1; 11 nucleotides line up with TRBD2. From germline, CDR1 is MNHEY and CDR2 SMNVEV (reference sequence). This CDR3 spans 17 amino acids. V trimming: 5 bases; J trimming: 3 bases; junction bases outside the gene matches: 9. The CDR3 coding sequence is TGTGCCAGCAGTCCCCGACTAGCGGGACTACACTACAATGAGCAGTTCTTC. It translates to CASSPRLAGLHYNEQFF.

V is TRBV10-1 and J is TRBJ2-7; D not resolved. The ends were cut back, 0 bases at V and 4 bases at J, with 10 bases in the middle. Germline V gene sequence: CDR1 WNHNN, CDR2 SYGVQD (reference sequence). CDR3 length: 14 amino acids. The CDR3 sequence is CASSESNSPYEQYF. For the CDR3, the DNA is TGCGCCAGCAGTGAGTCTAACAGTCCATACGAGCAGTACTTC.

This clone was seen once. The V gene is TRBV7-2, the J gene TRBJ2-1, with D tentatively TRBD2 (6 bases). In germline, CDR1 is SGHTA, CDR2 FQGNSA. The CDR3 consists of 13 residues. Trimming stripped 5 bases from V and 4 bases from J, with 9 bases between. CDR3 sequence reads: CASSQTRYNEQFF. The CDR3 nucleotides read TGTGCCAGCAGCCAGACTAGATACAATGAGCAGTTCTTC.

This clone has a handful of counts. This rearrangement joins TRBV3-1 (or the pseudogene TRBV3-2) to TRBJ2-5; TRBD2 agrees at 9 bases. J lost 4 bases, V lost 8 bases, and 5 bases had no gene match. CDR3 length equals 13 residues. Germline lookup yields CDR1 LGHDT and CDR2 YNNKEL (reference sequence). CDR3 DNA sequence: TGTGCCAGCTTGCTAGCGGGATCAGAGACCCAGTACTTC. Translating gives CASLLAGSETQYF.

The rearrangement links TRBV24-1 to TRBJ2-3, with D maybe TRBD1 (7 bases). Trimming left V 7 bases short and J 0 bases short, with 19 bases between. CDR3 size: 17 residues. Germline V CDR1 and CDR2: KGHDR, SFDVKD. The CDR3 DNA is TGTGCCACCAGCCCGACTAGGGACAGCCTTAGCACAGATACGCAGTATTTT. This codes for CATSPTRDSLSTDTQYF.

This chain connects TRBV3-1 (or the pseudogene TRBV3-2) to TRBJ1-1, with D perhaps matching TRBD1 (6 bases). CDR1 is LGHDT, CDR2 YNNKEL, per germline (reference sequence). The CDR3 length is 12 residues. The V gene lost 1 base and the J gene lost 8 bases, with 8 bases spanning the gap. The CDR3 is CASSQVTGEAFF. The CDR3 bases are TGTGCCAGCAGCCAAGTCACAGGGGAAGCTTTCTTT.

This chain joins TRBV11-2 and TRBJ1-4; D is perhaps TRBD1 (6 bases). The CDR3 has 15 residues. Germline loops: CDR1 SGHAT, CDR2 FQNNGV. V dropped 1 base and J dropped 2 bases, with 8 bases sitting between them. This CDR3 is CASSLAGQTNEKLFF. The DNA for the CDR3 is TGTGCCAGCAGCTTAGCCGGACAGACTAATGAAAAACTGTTTTTT.

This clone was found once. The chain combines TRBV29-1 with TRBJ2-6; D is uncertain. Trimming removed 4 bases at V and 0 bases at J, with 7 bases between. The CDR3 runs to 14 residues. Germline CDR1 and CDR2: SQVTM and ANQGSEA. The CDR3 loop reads CSVGRNSGANVLTF. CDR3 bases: TGCAGCGTTGGACGGAACTCTGGGGCCAACGTCCTGACTTTC.

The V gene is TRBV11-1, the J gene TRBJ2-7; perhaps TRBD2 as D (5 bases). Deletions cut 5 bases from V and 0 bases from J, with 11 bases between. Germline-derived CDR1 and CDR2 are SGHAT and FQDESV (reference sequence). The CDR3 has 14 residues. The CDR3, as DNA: TGTGCCAGCAGCCCAAGACTAAGCTCCTACGAGCAGTACTTC. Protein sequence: CASSPRLSSYEQYF.

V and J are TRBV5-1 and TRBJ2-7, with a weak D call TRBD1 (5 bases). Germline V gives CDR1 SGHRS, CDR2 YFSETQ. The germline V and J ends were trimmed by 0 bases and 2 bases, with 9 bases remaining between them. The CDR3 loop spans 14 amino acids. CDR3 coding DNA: TGCGCCAGCAGCTTGGTGGGGCCCCCCTACGAGCAGTACTTC. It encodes CASSLVGPPYEQYF.